The T cell receptor beta chain described here comes from a study of shared clonotypes between healthy human individuals. This CDR3 is built from 15 residues. Germline V gives CDR1 SGHNT, CDR2 YYREEE (reference sequence). The germline V and J ends were trimmed by 4 bases and 4 bases, with 15 bases remaining between them. Data came from immunoSEQ multiplex PCR; TCRdb stores just in-frame clones and leaves some out. This table holds some 2,100,000 clones, more than 90% found once. The sequencing input was naive CD4+ T cells sorted from blood. The subset is: CD45RA+ positively selected. The receptor comes from a man between 18 and 29 years old in good health. The genes are TRBV5-4 and TRBJ2-1, with D perhaps TRBD2 (6 bases). For the CDR3, the DNA is TGTGCCAGCAGCGTGGACTACTCGCCATACAATGAGCAGTTCTTC. It encodes CASSVDYSPYNEQFF.